A selection of T cell receptor beta chains follows, all from one sample in a study of blood T cell repertoires in COVID-19. The assay was immunoSEQ multiplex PCR, and TCRdb's table has in-frame clones only and misses some. The sample includes some 240,000 clones, about 90% of them seen just once. Material for sequencing was peripheral blood. The source of these receptors is a man between 60 and 70 years old who had recovered from COVID-19. Each CDR3 is given with its conserved first and last residue. A D gene is named only where the DNA matches it firmly. For some rows the clone size is stated as once, few or many, or as a class when expanded; others skip it.

clone_size	v_call	j_call	d_call	cdr3_aa	cdr3_nt
once	TRBV7-9	TRBJ2-1	-	CASSMQTVRKDNEQFF	TGTGCCAGCAGCATGCAGACAGTCCGGAAGGACAATGAGCAGTTCTTC
-	TRBV11-2	TRBJ2-7	TRBD2	CASSLAGGLTYEQYF	TGTGCCAGCAGCTTAGCGGGGGGATTGACCTACGAGCAGTACTTC
-	TRBV7-9	TRBJ2-7	-	CASSSHYEQYF	TGTGCCAGCAGCTCCCACTACGAGCAGTACTTC
-	TRBV10-1	TRBJ1-1	-	CASSAWNTEAFF	TGCGCCAGCAGTGCCTGGAACACTGAAGCTTTCTTT
many	TRBV2	TRBJ1-1	-	CASSDEYTEAFF	TGTGCCAGCAGTGATGAGTACACTGAAGCTTTCTTT
-	TRBV30	TRBJ2-2	-	CAWSVLGVNTGELFF	TGTGCCTGGAGTGTACTCGGGGTTAACACCGGGGAGCTGTTTTTT
-	TRBV6-1	TRBJ2-4	-	CASSEALRLAKNIQYF	TGTGCCAGCAGTGAAGCGCTTCGACTAGCCAAAAACATTCAGTACTTC
-	TRBV24-1	TRBJ1-3	-	CATSEPGLPIYF	TGTGCCACCAGTGAGCCGGGACTACCCATATATTTT
-	TRBV7-9	TRBJ2-6	TRBD1	CASSGRTGGRSGANVLTF	TGTGCCAGCAGCGGGAGGACAGGGGGCCGCTCTGGGGCCAACGTCCTGACTTTC
-	TRBV24-1	TRBJ2-3	TRBD1	CATSETGTESTDTQYF	TGTGCCACCAGTGAAACCGGGACAGAAAGCACAGATACGCAGTATTTT
-	TRBV3-1/TRBV3-2	TRBJ1-2	TRBD1	CASSPTGYGYTF	TGTGCCAGCAGCCCGACAGGGTATGGCTACACCTTC
-	TRBV5-1	TRBJ2-5	TRBD2	CASSLRPGLAGGIQETQYF	TGCGCCAGCAGCTTGAGACCGGGACTAGCGGGGGGCATCCAAGAGACCCAGTACTTC
-	TRBV10-3	TRBJ2-1	TRBD1	CAIRGESRGPPYNEQFF	TGTGCCATCAGGGGGGAATCCAGGGGGCCCCCCTACAATGAGCAGTTCTTC
-	TRBV12-5	TRBJ2-3	TRBD2	CASGLVRDGVAGHTDTQYF	TGTGCTAGTGGTTTGGTACGAGATGGAGTAGCGGGGCACACAGATACGCAGTATTTT